This passage covers 7 T cell receptor beta chains from one sample sequenced in a study of T cell changes during pregnancy in multiple sclerosis. Some clones are missing from TCRdb's copy, which holds only in-frame ones; the method was immunoSEQ multiplex PCR. In the table there are about 64,000 clones, approximately 91% of which are singletons. The sequences come from peripheral blood, collected in the second trimester of pregnancy. The receptors come from a female donor with multiple sclerosis, enrolled in a pregnancy study.

The chain joins TRBV19 to TRBJ1-2; 8 nucleotides align to TRBD1. J lost 0 bases, V lost 4 bases, and 4 bases had no gene match. This CDR3 spans 15 amino acids. Germline CDR1 is LNHDA and CDR2 is SQIVND (reference sequence). In nucleotides, the CDR3 is TGTGCCAGTAGTACCGGACAGGGAGCTAACTATGGCTACACCTTC. It codes for CASSTGQGANYGYTF.

The chain couples TRBV6-5 to TRBJ2-7, with D unclear. The V gene's germline CDR1 is MNHEY and CDR2 SVGAGI. This CDR3 region has 11 residues. CDR3 amino acids: CATRRKYEQYF. For the CDR3, the DNA is TGTGCTACCCGCAGGAAATACGAGCAGTACTTC.

This chain connects TRBV5-4 to TRBJ2-5; D unclear. Per germline, CDR1 SGHNT and CDR2 YYREEE (reference sequence). This CDR3 region has 13 residues. V lost 0 bases, J lost 1 base, and 4 bases lay in between. The CDR3 loop reads CASSLGSQETQYF. The CDR3 bases are TGTGCCAGCAGCTTGGGCAGCCAAGAGACCCAGTACTTC.

The chain combines TRBV9 with TRBJ1-4; the D gene is possibly TRBD1 (6 bases). The germline V and J ends were trimmed by 3 bases and 2 bases, with 14 bases remaining between them. This CDR3 has 16 amino acids. Germline V gene data show CDR1 as SGDLS and CDR2 as YYNGEE. The chain's CDR3 is CASSAHQQGTNEKLFF. The DNA for the CDR3 is TGTGCCAGCAGCGCCCACCAACAGGGTACTAATGAAAAACTGTTTTTT.

This sequence joins TRBV18 and TRBJ2-1; D is perhaps TRBD2 (6 bases). The CDR3 is made up of 14 amino acids. In germline, CDR1 is KGHSH, CDR2 LQKENI. V lost 8 bases and J 0 bases, leaving 11 bases between the germline ends. The CDR3 DNA follows: TGTGCCAGCCACCGGGGGAGCTCCTACAATGAGCAGTTCTTC. Translating it yields CASHRGSSYNEQFF.

V and J are TRBV20-1 and TRBJ2-5, with D perhaps matching TRBD2 (5 bases). The ends were cut back, 3 bases at V and 6 bases at J, with 8 bases in the middle. The CDR3 is 11 amino acids. CDR1 is DFQATT and CDR2 is SNEGSKA in the germline V gene (reference sequence). CDR3 nucleotide sequence: TGCAGTGCTAGCGGGGTAAAGACCCAGTACTTC. It encodes CSASGVKTQYF.

The count of this clone is one. The chain carries TRBV5-4 and TRBJ2-3; the match to TRBD1 covers 7 bases. The CDR3 extends over 15 amino acids. V dropped 3 bases and J dropped 3; count of bases not matched to a gene: 7. The germline CDR1 and CDR2 sequences are SGHNT and YYREEE (reference sequence). The CDR3 here is CASSSYRGSTDTQYF. CDR3 coding DNA: TGTGCCAGCAGCTCTTACAGGGGTAGTACAGATACGCAGTATTTT.